This T cell receptor beta chain came from a study of blood T cells in healthy people across ages. Trimming left V 1 base short and J 6 bases short, with 10 bases between. This CDR3 is 13 amino acids long. Germline V gene sequence: CDR1 SGHDN, CDR2 FVKESK. Primed by a sample-barcoded 5' primer and a J-beta primer mix, a second PCR proceeded for about 7 to 11 cycles. Each CDR3 protein gets one entry after TCRdb re-called the 5' RACE reads with MiXCR. The table records over a million distinct CDR3 sequences, around 45% of them present only once. The origin of this receptor is a woman aged 55-70 years in good health. The rearrangement joins TRBV14 to TRBJ2-7, with D possibly being TRBD1 or TRBD2 (5 bases each). Sequencing was carried out using blood. The CDR3 DNA reads as TGTGCCAGCAGCCAAGCGGGGCTATCCGAGCAGTACTTC. Translation gives CASSQAGLSEQYF.